This entry concerns a single T cell receptor (beta chain). Its target is not known. TCRdb re-called the 5' RACE reads with MiXCR, one entry per CDR3 protein. The data contain around 370,000 distinct CDR3 sequences, around 20% of them singletons. The entry originates in a study of T-cell memory formation after mild COVID-19. Study overall: TCR clustering was largely donor specific. Study-level points and caveats: Detection of some responders pre-infection suggested pre-existing cross-reactive memory T cells participated. There was a balanced CD4/CD8 profile in clones contracting day 15 to 85, and later expanders leaned CD4+. CM and EM subsets held most contracting CD4+ clones; EMRA held CD8+ ones.

Germline CDR1 and CDR2: SEHNR and FQNEAQ (reference sequence). There are 15 residues in the CDR3. Trimming at V came to 3 bases and at J to 5 bases, leaving 8 bases not matched to a gene. This chain links TRBV7-9 with TRBJ2-5; 8 nucleotides agree with TRBD1. The sample taken for sequencing was PBMCs or a T cell subset sorted from them (not recorded which). This TCR derives from an adult woman who had mild COVID-19 (a few samples of this study predate the infection). Cell type and time point are not known. The CDR3 DNA reads as TGTGCCAGCAGCTTCAGGGGGCGCCCTGGGGAGACCCAGTACTTC. Its protein product is CASSFRGRPGETQYF.